These 3 T cell receptor beta chains share one sample of origin, sequenced in a study of cytotoxic CD8 clonotypes in ibrutinib-treated CLL. Some clones are missing from TCRdb's copy, which holds only in-frame ones; the method was immunoSEQ multiplex PCR. The data show approximately 320,000 clones, about 64% seen once. Source: PBMCs, taken after 36 months of ibrutinib treatment. The receptors here all came from a human donor with chronic lymphocytic leukemia.

V gene TRBV6-5 combines with J gene TRBJ2-7, with TRBD1 matching over 7 bases. The germline CDR1 and CDR2 sequences are MNHEY and SVGAGI. V lost 6 bases, J lost 13 bases, and 15 bases stayed unmatched. The CDR3 is 13 residues long. The CDR3 here is CASSLTGFFRQYF. Here the CDR3 DNA reads TGTGCCAGCAGCTTGACAGGGTTTTTTAGGCAATACTTC.

This clone has just a few counts. The genes are TRBV7-2 and TRBJ2-7; 8 bases line up with TRBD1. The CDR3 is 14 amino acids. Germline loops: CDR1 SGHTA, CDR2 FQGNSA. Trimming took 4 bases from V and 5 from J; bases not matched to a gene: 7. CDR3 protein: CASSWQGAKDEQYF. The CDR3 DNA reads TGTGCCAGCAGCTGGCAGGGGGCCAAGGACGAGCAGTACTTC.

The rearrangement uses TRBV6-5 and TRBJ1-6; TRBD1 agrees at 9 bases. The CDR3 sequence is 16 residues long. V shed 2 bases, J shed 9 bases, and the junction held 8 bases outside the gene matches. The germline CDR1 and CDR2 sequences are MNHEY and SVGAGI. CDR3 sequence reads: CASSYTRTGAVSPLHF. The DNA of the CDR3 is TGTGCCAGCAGTTACACACGGACAGGGGCGGTTTCACCCCTCCACTTT.